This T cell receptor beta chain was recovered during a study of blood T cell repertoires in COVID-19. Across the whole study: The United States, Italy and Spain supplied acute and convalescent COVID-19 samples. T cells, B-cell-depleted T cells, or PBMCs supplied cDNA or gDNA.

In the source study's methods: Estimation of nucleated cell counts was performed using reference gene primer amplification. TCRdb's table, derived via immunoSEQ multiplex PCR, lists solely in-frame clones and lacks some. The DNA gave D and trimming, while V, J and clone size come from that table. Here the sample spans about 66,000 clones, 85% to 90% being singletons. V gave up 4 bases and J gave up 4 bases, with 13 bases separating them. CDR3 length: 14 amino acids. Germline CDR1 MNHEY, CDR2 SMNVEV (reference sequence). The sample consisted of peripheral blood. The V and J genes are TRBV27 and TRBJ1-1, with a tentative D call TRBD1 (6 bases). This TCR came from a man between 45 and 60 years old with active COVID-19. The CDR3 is CASSSQGLITEAFF. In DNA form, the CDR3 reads TGTGCCAGCAGTTCACAGGGTCTCATCACTGAAGCTTTCTTT.